This TCR beta chain was captured in a study of cytomegalovirus exposure and HLA in healthy donors. Some clones are missing from TCRdb's copy, which holds only in-frame ones; the method was immunoSEQ multiplex PCR. Of approximately 220,000 clones listed, roughly 89% are singletons. V dropped 1 base and J dropped 2 bases, with 9 bases sitting between them. This CDR3 has 15 residues. Germline V gives CDR1 SGHTA, CDR2 FQGNSA. The sample taken for sequencing was PBMCs. The rearrangement links TRBV7-2 to TRBJ2-1; no clear D. The sequence was collected from a man between 18 and 29 years old in good health and CMV-seronegative. CDR3 region: CASSLEPTTYNEQFF. The CDR3 nucleotides read TGTGCCAGCAGCTTAGAGCCAACCACCTACAATGAGCAGTTCTTC.